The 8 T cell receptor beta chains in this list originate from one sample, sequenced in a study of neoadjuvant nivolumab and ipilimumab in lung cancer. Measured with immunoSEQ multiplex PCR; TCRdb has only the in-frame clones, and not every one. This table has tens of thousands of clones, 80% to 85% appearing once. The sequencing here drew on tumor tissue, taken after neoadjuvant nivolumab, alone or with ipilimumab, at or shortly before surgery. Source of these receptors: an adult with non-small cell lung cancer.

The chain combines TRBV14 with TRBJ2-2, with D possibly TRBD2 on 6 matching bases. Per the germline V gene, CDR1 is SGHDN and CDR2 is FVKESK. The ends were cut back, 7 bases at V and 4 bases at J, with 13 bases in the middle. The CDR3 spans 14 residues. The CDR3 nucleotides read TGTGCCAGCAACCGGGACTGGTCCACCGGGGAGCTGTTTTTT. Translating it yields CASNRDWSTGELFF.

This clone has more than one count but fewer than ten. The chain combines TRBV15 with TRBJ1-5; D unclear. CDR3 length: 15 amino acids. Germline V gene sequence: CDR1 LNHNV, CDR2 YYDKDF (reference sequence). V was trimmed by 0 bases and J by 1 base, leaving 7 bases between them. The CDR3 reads CATSRDSRSNQPQHF. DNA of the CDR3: TGTGCCACCAGCAGAGACAGCCGGAGCAATCAGCCCCAGCATTTT.

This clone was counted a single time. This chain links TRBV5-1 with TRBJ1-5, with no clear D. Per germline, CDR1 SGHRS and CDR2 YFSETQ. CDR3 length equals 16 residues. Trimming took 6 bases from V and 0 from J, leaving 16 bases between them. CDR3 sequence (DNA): TGCGCCAGCAAGGATATTGAGGATTATAGCAATCAGCCCCAGCATTTT. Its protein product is CASKDIEDYSNQPQHF.

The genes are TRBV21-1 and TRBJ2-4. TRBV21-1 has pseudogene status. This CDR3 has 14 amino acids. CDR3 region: CASSESGLSNIQYF. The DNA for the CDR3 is TGTGCCAGCAGCGAATCGGGCCTATCAAACATTCAGTACTTC.

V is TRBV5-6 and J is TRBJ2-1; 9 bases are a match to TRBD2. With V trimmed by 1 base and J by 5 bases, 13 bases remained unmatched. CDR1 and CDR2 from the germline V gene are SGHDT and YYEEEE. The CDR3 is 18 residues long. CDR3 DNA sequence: TGTGCCAGCAGCTTGATGAGGTTCAGGGGGACTAGCAACAATGAGCAGTTCTTC. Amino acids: CASSLMRFRGTSNNEQFF. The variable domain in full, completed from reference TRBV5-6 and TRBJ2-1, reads DAGVTQSPTHLIKTRGQQVTLRCSPKSGHDTVSWYQQALGQGPQFIFQYYEEEERQRGNFPDRFSGHQFPNYSSELNVNALLLGDSALYLCASSLMRFRGTSNNEQFFGPGTRLTVL.

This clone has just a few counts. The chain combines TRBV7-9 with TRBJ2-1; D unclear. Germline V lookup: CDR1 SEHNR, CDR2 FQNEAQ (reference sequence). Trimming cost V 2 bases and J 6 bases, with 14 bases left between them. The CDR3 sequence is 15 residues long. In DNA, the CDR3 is TGTGCCAGCAGCTTAAAATCACCGCCGGTCAATGAGCAGTTCTTC. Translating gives CASSLKSPPVNEQFF. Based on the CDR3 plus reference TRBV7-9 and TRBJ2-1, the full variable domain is DTGVSQNPRHKITKRGQNVTFRCDPISEHNRLYWYRQTLGQGPEFLTYFQNEAQLEKSRLLSDRFSAERPKGSFSTLEIQRTEQGDSAMYLCASSLKSPPVNEQFFGPGTRLTVL.

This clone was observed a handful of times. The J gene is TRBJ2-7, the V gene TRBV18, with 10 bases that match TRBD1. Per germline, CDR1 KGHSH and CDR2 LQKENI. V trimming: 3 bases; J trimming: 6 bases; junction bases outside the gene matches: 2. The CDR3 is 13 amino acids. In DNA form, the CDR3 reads TGTGCCAGCTCACCCGGGACAGGGGTCGAGCAGTACTTC. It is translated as CASSPGTGVEQYF. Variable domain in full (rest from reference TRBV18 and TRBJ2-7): NAGVMQNPRHLVRRRGQEARLRCSPMKGHSHVYWYRQLPEEGLKFMVYLQKENIIDESGMPKERFSAEFPKEGPSILRIQQVVRGDSAAYFCASSPGTGVEQYFGPGTRLTVT.

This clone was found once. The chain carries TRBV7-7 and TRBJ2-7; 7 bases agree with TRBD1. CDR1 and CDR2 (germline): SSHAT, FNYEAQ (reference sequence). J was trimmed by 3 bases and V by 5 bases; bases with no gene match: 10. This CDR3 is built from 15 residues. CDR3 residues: CASSPGQRDFYEQYF. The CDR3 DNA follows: TGTGCCAGCAGCCCGGGACAGCGAGACTTCTACGAGCAGTACTTC.